Listed below are T cell receptor beta chains from one sample, sequenced in a study of CD8 T cells in Susac syndrome. TCRdb recomputed calls from the immunoSEQ multiplex PCR reads with MiXCR, one row per CDR3 protein. The sample records about 76,000 distinct CDR3 sequences, roughly 92% being singletons. Sequencing input: CD8+ T cells from PBMCs. These receptors were taken from a human donor with Susac syndrome. Each CDR3 is given with its conserved first and last residue. A D gene is named only where the DNA matches it firmly. The size of a clone is reported for some rows only, either as once, few or many, or as a class for expanded clones.

size: NA
J: TRBJ2-7
D: NA
V: TRBV28
CDR3: CASSNRDLDYEQYF
DNA: TGTGCCAGCAGTAACCGGGACTTGGACTACGAGCAGTACTTC

size: NA
J: TRBJ1-1
D: TRBD1
V: TRBV2
CDR3: CASSQKTGVGSTEAFF
DNA: TGTGCCAGCAGTCAGAAGACAGGGGTGGGCAGCACTGAAGCTTTCTTT

size: NA
J: TRBJ2-1
D: TRBD2
V: TRBV7-9
CDR3: CASSPGLAGTRKNNEQFF
DNA: TGTGCCAGCAGCCCGGGACTAGCGGGGACGAGAAAGAACAATGAGCAGTTCTTC

size: NA
J: TRBJ2-5
D: TRBD2
V: TRBV9
CDR3: CASSVGLAEDQETQYF
DNA: TGTGCCAGCAGCGTCGGGCTAGCGGAGGACCAAGAGACCCAGTACTTC

size: NA
J: TRBJ1-5
D: NA
V: TRBV20-1
CDR3: CSAREWTASNQPQHF
DNA: TGCAGTGCTAGAGAATGGACAGCAAGCAATCAGCCCCAGCATTTT

size: NA
J: TRBJ2-3
D: NA
V: TRBV12-3/TRBV12-4
CDR3: CASRGVGDTQYF
DNA: TGTGCCAGCAGGGGGGTTGGAGATACGCAGTATTTT

size: NA
J: TRBJ2-1
D: TRBD2
V: TRBV3-1
CDR3: CASSQARGAYNEQFF
DNA: TGTGCCAGCAGCCAAGCCCGGGGGGCCTACAATGAGCAGTTCTTC

size: NA
J: TRBJ2-7
D: NA
V: TRBV3-1
CDR3: CASSLSADSSYEQYF
DNA: TGTGCCAGCAGCCTTTCTGCAGACAGCTCCTACGAGCAGTACTTC

size: NA
J: TRBJ2-1
D: TRBD1
V: TRBV5-1
CDR3: CASSLEWDRVSDWRNNEQFF
DNA: TGCGCCAGCAGCTTGGAGTGGGACAGGGTGAGTGATTGGAGGAACAATGAGCAGTTCTTC

size: NA
J: TRBJ1-5
D: NA
V: TRBV28
CDR3: CASKKVWSNQPQHF
DNA: TGTGCCAGCAAAAAGGTGTGGAGCAATCAGCCCCAGCATTTT

size: NA
J: TRBJ2-7
D: NA
V: TRBV27
CDR3: CASSLLEGYEQYF
DNA: TGTGCCAGCAGTTTATTGGAGGGGTACGAGCAGTACTTC

size: once
J: TRBJ2-2
D: TRBD2
V: TRBV29-1
CDR3: CSVVLRPSGRTGELFF
DNA: TGCAGCGTTGTTTTACGGCCTAGCGGACGCACCGGGGAGCTGTTTTTT

size: NA
J: TRBJ2-1
D: TRBD1
V: TRBV29-1
CDR3: CSAWDSRISNEQFF
DNA: TGCAGCGCCTGGGACAGTCGAATCTCCAATGAGCAGTTCTTC

size: NA
J: TRBJ2-7
D: NA
V: TRBV9
CDR3: CASSATPSYEQYF
DNA: TGTGCCAGCAGCGCAACCCCCAGCTACGAGCAGTACTTC